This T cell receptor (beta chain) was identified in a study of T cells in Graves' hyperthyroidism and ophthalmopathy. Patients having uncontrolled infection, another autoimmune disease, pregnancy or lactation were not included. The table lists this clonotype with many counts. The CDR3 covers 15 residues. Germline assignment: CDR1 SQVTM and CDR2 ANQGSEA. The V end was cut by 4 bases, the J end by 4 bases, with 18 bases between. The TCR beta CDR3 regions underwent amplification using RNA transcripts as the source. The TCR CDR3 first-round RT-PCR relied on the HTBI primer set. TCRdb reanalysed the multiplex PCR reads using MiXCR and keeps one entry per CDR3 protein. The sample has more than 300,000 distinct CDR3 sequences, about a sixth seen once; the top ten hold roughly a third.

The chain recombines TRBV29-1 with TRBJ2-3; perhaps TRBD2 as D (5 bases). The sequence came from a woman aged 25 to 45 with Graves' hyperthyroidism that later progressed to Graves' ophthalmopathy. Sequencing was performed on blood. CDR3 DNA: TGCAGCGTTGTGTCGCGGGTCCCCCCCGCAGATACGCAGTATTTT. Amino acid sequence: CSVVSRVPPADTQYF.